A selection of T cell receptor beta chains follows, all from one sample in a study of cytomegalovirus exposure and HLA in healthy donors. The protocol was immunoSEQ multiplex PCR, while the TCRdb copy is restricted to in-frame clones and leaves out a portion. The repertoire holds about 130,000 clones, with 75% to 90% as singletons. Sequencing was carried out using PBMCs. All receptors derive from a man between 18 and 29 years old in good health and CMV-seropositive. Both conserved end residues are part of each CDR3. Rows may omit the clone size; those that give it use once, few, many or a size class.

clone_size: -; j_call: TRBJ2-7; v_call: TRBV28; cdr3_aa: CASSLRQGTFLKQYF
clone_size: -; j_call: TRBJ1-3; v_call: TRBV7-9; cdr3_aa: CASSLAITRGTIYF
clone_size: -; j_call: TRBJ2-7; v_call: TRBV11-2; cdr3_aa: CASSLRQGYEQYF
clone_size: -; j_call: TRBJ2-7; v_call: TRBV7-6; cdr3_aa: CASSLGGGGSYEQYF
clone_size: -; j_call: TRBJ2-3; v_call: TRBV4-1; cdr3_aa: CASSQDQNTDTQYF
clone_size: few; j_call: TRBJ2-7; v_call: TRBV19; cdr3_aa: CASSWGDYEQYF
clone_size: -; j_call: TRBJ2-1; v_call: TRBV13; cdr3_aa: CASSLRLQTNYNEQFF
clone_size: -; j_call: TRBJ2-1; v_call: TRBV9; cdr3_aa: CASSVVASGYNEQFF
clone_size: -; j_call: TRBJ1-1; v_call: TRBV21-1; cdr3_aa: CASIEAGMAFF
clone_size: -; j_call: TRBJ2-5; v_call: TRBV7-2; cdr3_aa: CASSFFTSGAQETQYF
clone_size: -; j_call: TRBJ1-4; v_call: TRBV4-1; cdr3_aa: CASSLRDRGGTNEKLFF
clone_size: -; j_call: TRBJ2-5; v_call: TRBV13; cdr3_aa: CASSLGGASETQYF
clone_size: -; j_call: TRBJ1-5; v_call: TRBV28; cdr3_aa: CASSLEAYQPQHF
clone_size: once; j_call: TRBJ2-2; v_call: TRBV7-2; cdr3_aa: CASSELAYTGELFF
clone_size: -; j_call: TRBJ2-7; v_call: TRBV7-2; cdr3_aa: CASSLTGYEQYF
clone_size: -; j_call: TRBJ1-1; v_call: TRBV21-1; cdr3_aa: CASSTLTAGEAFF
clone_size: once; j_call: TRBJ1-1; v_call: TRBV19; cdr3_aa: CASTDGQGATTEAFF
clone_size: -; j_call: TRBJ1-4; v_call: TRBV30; cdr3_aa: CAWSDSPNEKLFF
clone_size: few; j_call: TRBJ1-1; v_call: TRBV9; cdr3_aa: CASRSGLMNTEAFF
clone_size: -; j_call: TRBJ2-6; v_call: TRBV7-3; cdr3_aa: CASRDSLNSGANVLTF
clone_size: few; j_call: TRBJ1-4; v_call: TRBV2; cdr3_aa: CASSVQGPREKLFF
clone_size: -; j_call: TRBJ1-6; v_call: TRBV27; cdr3_aa: CASSSARQVWSLHF
clone_size: -; j_call: TRBJ1-2; v_call: TRBV20-1; cdr3_aa: CSAKGAYGYTF
clone_size: once; j_call: TRBJ2-5; v_call: TRBV10-3; cdr3_aa: CAIGRLAGGGETQYF
clone_size: -; j_call: TRBJ2-5; v_call: TRBV18; cdr3_aa: CASSPTTGVVETQYF
clone_size: -; j_call: TRBJ2-7; v_call: TRBV27; cdr3_aa: CASMGGNRGYEQYF
clone_size: -; j_call: TRBJ2-7; v_call: TRBV10-2; cdr3_aa: CATSLSGEQYF
clone_size: -; j_call: TRBJ1-6; v_call: TRBV27; cdr3_aa: CASSLRPQLNSPLHF
clone_size: few; j_call: TRBJ2-6; v_call: TRBV5-5; cdr3_aa: CASSLAVGGGSGANVLTF
clone_size: many; j_call: TRBJ1-1; v_call: TRBV27; cdr3_aa: CASSLALNTEAFF
clone_size: once; j_call: TRBJ2-5; v_call: TRBV5-8; cdr3_aa: CASSRDRARQETQYF
clone_size: -; j_call: TRBJ1-4; v_call: TRBV5-6; cdr3_aa: CASSGRQAGEKLFF
clone_size: once; j_call: TRBJ2-7; v_call: TRBV28; cdr3_aa: CASSLGTEPYEQYF
clone_size: -; j_call: TRBJ2-7; v_call: TRBV6-1; cdr3_aa: CATRTVYEQYF
clone_size: -; j_call: TRBJ2-1; v_call: TRBV5-6; cdr3_aa: CASSLEGRGGNDEQFF
clone_size: -; j_call: TRBJ2-7; v_call: TRBV9; cdr3_aa: CASSVGGGFSYEQYF
clone_size: -; j_call: TRBJ2-1; v_call: TRBV5-1; cdr3_aa: CASSLVGSSYNEQFF
clone_size: -; j_call: TRBJ2-7; v_call: TRBV27; cdr3_aa: CASSTGLAGKYF
clone_size: once; j_call: TRBJ2-2; v_call: TRBV19; cdr3_aa: CASSRGQGAGTGELFF
clone_size: -; j_call: TRBJ1-5; v_call: TRBV4-1; cdr3_aa: CASSQAPGSFLQPQHF
clone_size: -; j_call: TRBJ1-1; v_call: TRBV6-1; cdr3_aa: CASSRPRVNTEAFF
clone_size: -; j_call: TRBJ2-1; v_call: TRBV14; cdr3_aa: CASSLDSSSYNEQFF
clone_size: -; j_call: TRBJ1-1; v_call: TRBV5-6; cdr3_aa: CASSLTGQTEAFF
clone_size: -; j_call: TRBJ1-4; v_call: TRBV9; cdr3_aa: CASSPGGATTNEKLFF
clone_size: -; j_call: TRBJ2-2; v_call: TRBV30; cdr3_aa: CAWSVVRPGELFF
clone_size: -; j_call: TRBJ1-1; v_call: TRBV2; cdr3_aa: CASRGTVNTEAFF
clone_size: -; j_call: TRBJ2-5; v_call: TRBV19; cdr3_aa: CASSIYSFQETQYF
clone_size: -; j_call: TRBJ2-3; v_call: TRBV2; cdr3_aa: CARERQGADTQYF
clone_size: -; j_call: TRBJ2-3; v_call: TRBV7-9; cdr3_aa: CASSLSGDYTDTQYF
clone_size: -; j_call: TRBJ2-5; v_call: TRBV7-8; cdr3_aa: CASSHEGSQETQYF
clone_size: few; j_call: TRBJ1-2; v_call: TRBV19; cdr3_aa: CASSIDSRQGYIYGYTF
clone_size: -; j_call: TRBJ2-3; v_call: TRBV19; cdr3_aa: CASLERLSTDTQYF
clone_size: -; j_call: TRBJ1-5; v_call: TRBV7-3; cdr3_aa: CASGQGANQPQHF
clone_size: -; j_call: TRBJ1-2; v_call: TRBV11-3; cdr3_aa: CASSLVALHGGSYGYTF
clone_size: once; j_call: TRBJ2-7; v_call: TRBV13; cdr3_aa: CASSLKAGETYEQYF
clone_size: -; j_call: TRBJ2-3; v_call: TRBV5-4; cdr3_aa: CASSQGGTDTQYF
clone_size: -; j_call: TRBJ1-1; v_call: TRBV9; cdr3_aa: CASSTGQMNTEAFF
clone_size: -; j_call: TRBJ1-2; v_call: TRBV5-4; cdr3_aa: CACGPSNYGYTF
clone_size: -; j_call: TRBJ1-4; v_call: TRBV2; cdr3_aa: CASSEPQGAGEKLFF